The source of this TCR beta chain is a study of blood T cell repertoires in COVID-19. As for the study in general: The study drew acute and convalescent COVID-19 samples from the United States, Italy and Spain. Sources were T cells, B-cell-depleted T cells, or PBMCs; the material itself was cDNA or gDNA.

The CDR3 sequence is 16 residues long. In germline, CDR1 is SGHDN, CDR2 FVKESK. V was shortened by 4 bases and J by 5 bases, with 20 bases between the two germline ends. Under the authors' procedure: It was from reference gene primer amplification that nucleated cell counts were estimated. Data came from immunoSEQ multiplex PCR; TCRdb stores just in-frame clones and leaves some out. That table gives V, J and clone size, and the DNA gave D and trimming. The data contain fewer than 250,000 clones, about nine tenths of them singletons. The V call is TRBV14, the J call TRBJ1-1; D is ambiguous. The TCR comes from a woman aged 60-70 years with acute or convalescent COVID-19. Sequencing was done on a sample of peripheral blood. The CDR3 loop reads CASSPYVGGAGTEAFF. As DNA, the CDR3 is TGTGCCAGCAGCCCCTACGTAGGCGGCGCGGGGACTGAAGCTTTCTTT.